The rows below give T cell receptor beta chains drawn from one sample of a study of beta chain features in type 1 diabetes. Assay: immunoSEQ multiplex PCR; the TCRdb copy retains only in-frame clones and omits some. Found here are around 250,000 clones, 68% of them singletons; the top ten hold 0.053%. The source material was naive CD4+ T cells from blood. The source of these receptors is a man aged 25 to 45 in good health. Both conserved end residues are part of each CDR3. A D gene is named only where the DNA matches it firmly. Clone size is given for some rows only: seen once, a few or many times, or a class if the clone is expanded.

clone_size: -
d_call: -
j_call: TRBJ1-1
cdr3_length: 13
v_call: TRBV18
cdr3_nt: TGTGCCAGCTCACCAGGGGGGAACACTGAAGCTTTCTTT
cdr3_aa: CASSPGGNTEAFF

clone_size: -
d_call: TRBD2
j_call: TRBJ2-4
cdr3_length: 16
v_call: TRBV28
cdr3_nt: TGTGCCAGCAGTTCCTTAGCGGGATCAGCCAAAAACATTCAGTACTTC
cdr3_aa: CASSSLAGSAKNIQYF

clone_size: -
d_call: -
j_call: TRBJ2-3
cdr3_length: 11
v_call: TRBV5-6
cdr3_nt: TGTGCCAGCAGCTGGACAGATACGCAGTATTTT
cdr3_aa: CASSWTDTQYF

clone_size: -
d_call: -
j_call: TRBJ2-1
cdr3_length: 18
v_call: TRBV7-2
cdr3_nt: TGTGCCAGCACCTCACGGGGAAGTTCCGGGAGCTCCTACAATGAGCAGTTCTTC
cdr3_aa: CASTSRGSSGSSYNEQFF

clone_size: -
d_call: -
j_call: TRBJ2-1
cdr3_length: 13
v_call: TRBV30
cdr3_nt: TGTGCCTGGAGCATTAGCGGTTTCGGTGAGCAGTTCTTC
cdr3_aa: CAWSISGFGEQFF

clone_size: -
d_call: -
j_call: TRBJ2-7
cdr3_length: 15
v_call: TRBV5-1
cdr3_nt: TGCGCCAGCGGCGGGGAAGGGGTGCCTTCGACGGCGCAGTACTTC
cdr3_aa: CASGGEGVPSTAQYF

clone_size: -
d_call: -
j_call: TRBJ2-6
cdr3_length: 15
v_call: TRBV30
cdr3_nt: TGTGCCTGGAGTGTCGGGCACTCTGGGGCCAACGTCCTGACTTTC
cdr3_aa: CAWSVGHSGANVLTF

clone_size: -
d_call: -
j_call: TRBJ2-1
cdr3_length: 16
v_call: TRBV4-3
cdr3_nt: TGCGCCAGCAGCCAAGATCGGGCCAGCGGCTACAATGAGCAGTTCTTC
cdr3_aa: CASSQDRASGYNEQFF

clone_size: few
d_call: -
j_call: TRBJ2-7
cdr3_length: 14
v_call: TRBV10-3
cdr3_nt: TGTGCCATCAGTACGACAGTACTAACCTACGAGCAGTACTTC
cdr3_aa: CAISTTVLTYEQYF

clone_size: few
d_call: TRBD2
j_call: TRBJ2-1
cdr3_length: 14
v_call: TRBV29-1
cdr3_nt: TGCAGCGGGCGGACTAGCGGATACTACAATGAGCAGTTCTTC
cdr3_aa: CSGRTSGYYNEQFF

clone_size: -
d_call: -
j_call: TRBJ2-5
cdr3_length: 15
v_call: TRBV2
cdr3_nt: TGTGCCAGCAGTGCAATATCACCTGGCAGGGGTGTCCAGTACTTC
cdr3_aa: CASSAISPGRGVQYF

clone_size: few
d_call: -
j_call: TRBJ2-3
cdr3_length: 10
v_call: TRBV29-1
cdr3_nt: TGCAGCGTGGGGGGCCTAGTATGGAATTTT
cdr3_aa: CSVGGLVWNF

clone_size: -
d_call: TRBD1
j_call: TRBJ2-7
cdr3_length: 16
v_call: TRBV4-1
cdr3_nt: TGCGCCAGCAGCCAAGAAGGGGGACAGTGGGGAAGCGAGCAGTACTTC
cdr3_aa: CASSQEGGQWGSEQYF

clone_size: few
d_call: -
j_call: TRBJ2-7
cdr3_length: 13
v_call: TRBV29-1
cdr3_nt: TGCAGCGTGACAGGCGGCAACTCCTACGAGCAGTACTTC
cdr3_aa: CSVTGGNSYEQYF

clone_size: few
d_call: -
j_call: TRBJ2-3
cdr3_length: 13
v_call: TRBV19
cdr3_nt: TGTGCCAGTAGTACCCGGCCTGTGGATACGCAGTATTTT
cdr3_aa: CASSTRPVDTQYF

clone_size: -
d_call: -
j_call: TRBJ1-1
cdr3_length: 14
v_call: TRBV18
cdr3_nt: TGTGCCAGCTCACCGAGTACCAGGGACACTGAAGCTTTCTTT
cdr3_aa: CASSPSTRDTEAFF

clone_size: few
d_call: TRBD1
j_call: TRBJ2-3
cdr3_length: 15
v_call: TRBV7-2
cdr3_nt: TGTGCCAGTGGATACCTGGACAGGGTCACAGATACGCAGTATTTT
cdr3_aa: CASGYLDRVTDTQYF

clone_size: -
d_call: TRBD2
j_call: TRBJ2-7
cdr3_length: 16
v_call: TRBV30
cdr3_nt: TGTGCCTGGAGTGACCCCCGGACTAGCGGGAGCTACGAGCAGTACTTC
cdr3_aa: CAWSDPRTSGSYEQYF

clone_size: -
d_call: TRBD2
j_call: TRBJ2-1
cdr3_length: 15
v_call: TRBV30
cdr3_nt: TGTGCCTGGAGTGTAACGACTAGCGGGTGGGATGAGCAGTTCTTC
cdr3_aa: CAWSVTTSGWDEQFF

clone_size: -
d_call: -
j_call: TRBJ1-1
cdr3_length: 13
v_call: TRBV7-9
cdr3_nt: TGTGCCAGCAGCTTAAGAGGGGACACTGAAGCTTTCTTT
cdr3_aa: CASSLRGDTEAFF

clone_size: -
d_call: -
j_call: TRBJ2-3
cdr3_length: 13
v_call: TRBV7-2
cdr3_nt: TGTGCCAGCAGCAGCAGGGTCCCAGATACGCAGTATTTT
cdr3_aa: CASSSRVPDTQYF

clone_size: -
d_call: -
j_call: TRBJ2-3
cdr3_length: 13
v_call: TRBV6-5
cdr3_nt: TGTGCCAGCAGTTTTAGGGGGACAGATACGCAGTATTTT
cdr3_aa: CASSFRGTDTQYF